Sequencing of this TCR beta chain was carried out in a study of early T cells in non-severe SARS-CoV-2 infection (dated by TCRdb to about 2021). Turning to the overall study: TCR sequencing used bulk RNA from unsorted whole blood, so alpha and beta chains could not be paired. The full study reports these points: VDJdb matching was skewed toward anti-spike CD8 responses and likely underestimated virus-specific expansions, missing private and CD4 specificities.

On this clonotype: No antigen is known for it. Base qualities are not recorded, but no much larger clone differs from it by a single base.

The study was a case-control design nested within a healthcare worker cohort in London, UK, with weekly nasopharyngeal swab PCR tests and blood sampling. Healthcare workers were enrolled in the week of the UK lockdown, from 23 to 31 March 2020, and were followed every week for up to about 15 weeks. The library was made by 5' RACE. The sample was run on a NextSeq 500. Unique molecular identifiers were attached to individual cDNA molecules in the TCR library protocol so that sequencing error and PCR bias could be corrected. Both TCR alpha and beta chains were sequenced, and tight co-correlation was observed between alpha and beta sequence abundances in each sample. As for the original processing: V gene, J gene and CDR3 annotation of TCR sequences was performed with Decombinator V4. TCRs were defined as expanded if a significant change between any two time points was detected under a Poisson model with p below 0.0001. TCR abundances were normalised to the total number of TCRs sequenced per sample and were expressed as counts per million. TRAV1-2 paired with TRAJ12, TRAJ20 or TRAJ33 defined MAIT TCRs, while TRAV10 paired with TRAJ18 defined iNKT TCRs. A search of VDJdb, accessed on 1 November 2021, was run for TCRs annotated to CMV, EBV and SARS-CoV-2, with TCRs annotated for multiple antigens excluded. TCRdb ran its own pipeline on the public reads, namely fastp trimming at Q25 and MiXCR clone calling, and kept in-frame beta chains. Every entry covers one CDR3 protein and lists the most common genes and DNA from its rows. TCRdb, not the authors, supplied the V and J calls. In this sample the table shows about 110,000 distinct CDR3 sequences, roughly 13% of which occur a single time. The top ten hold about 4% of the sample.

Taken from cysteine to phenylalanine, the CDR3 has 14 residues. The kept DNA is CDR3 alone, 42 bases in frame from the first base. From the germline V gene, CDR1 is SQVTM and CDR2 is ANQGSEA. V lost 5 bases and J lost 4 bases, and the count of bases not matched to a germline gene is 7. The source is an adult who was a healthcare worker with PCR-confirmed SARS-CoV-2 infection or an uninfected control (not recorded which). The specimen was whole blood, collected at baseline. The chain is encoded by TRBV29-1 joined to TRBJ2-5, with 10 bases matching TRBD2. The DNA reads TGCAGCGTTTCTCCGGGACTAGCGACAGAGACCCAGTACTTC. This sequence encodes CSVSPGLATETQYF.